Below are 5 T cell receptor beta chains sequenced from a single sample in a study of T-cell memory formation after mild COVID-19. TCRdb ran MiXCR on the 5' RACE reads and lists one entry per CDR3 protein. The repertoire has some 350,000 distinct CDR3 sequences, 15% of them found once; the top ten carry 20% to 25%. What was sequenced was PBMCs or a T cell subset sorted from them (not recorded which). The receptors were gathered from a man aged 18 to 29 who had mild COVID-19 (a few samples of this study predate the infection). Cell type and time point are not known.

This chain connects TRBV4-1 to TRBJ2-7, with 7 bases matching TRBD2. Looked up from germline, CDR1 is MGHRA and CDR2 is YSYEKL. J gave up 2 bases and V 4 bases, and 8 bases lay outside the gene matches. The CDR3 spans 15 residues. The CDR3 spells CASSREGQTPYEQYV. The CDR3 region has the DNA TGCGCCAGCAGCCGGGAGGGGCAGACGCCCTACGAGCAGTACGTC.

Only a few counts were recorded for this clonotype. The chain uses TRBV5-1 and TRBJ1-2; possible D gene TRBD1, 5 bases. Per the germline V gene, CDR1 is SGHRS and CDR2 is YFSETQ. V was shortened by 0 bases and J by 8 bases, with 11 bases between the two germline ends. The CDR3 totals 13 residues. CDR3 nucleotide sequence: TGCGCCAGCAGCTTGGTTGAGGGGCGCGGCTACACCTTC. It is translated as CASSLVEGRGYTF.

This clonotype was seen more than once but under ten times. The chain recombines TRBV11-2 with TRBJ2-3; a possible D gene is TRBD2 (5 bases). V shed 2 bases and J shed 10 bases, with 7 bases lying between them. Germline V gene lookup returns CDR1 SGHAT and CDR2 FQNNGV. The CDR3 consists of 11 residues. CDR3 amino acids: CASSLQEAQYF. As DNA, the CDR3 is TGTGCCAGCAGCTTACAGGAGGCGCAGTATTTT.

A single count supports this clonotype. The V and J genes are TRBV28 and TRBJ1-2; D not resolved. This CDR3 is 15 amino acids long. CDR1 and CDR2 from the germline V gene are MDHEN and SYDVKM. V was clipped by 4 bases and J by 6 bases, with 18 bases between them. The CDR3 sequence: CASSSSGIGDDGYTF. CDR3 DNA sequence: TGTGCCAGCAGTTCCTCGGGGATTGGGGATGATGGCTACACCTTC.

Many counts were recorded for this clonotype. The rearrangement uses TRBV28 and TRBJ2-3; D is unclear. CDR1 is MDHEN and CDR2 is SYDVKM in the germline V gene. The CDR3 extends over 12 amino acids. V was trimmed by 2 bases and J by 7 bases, leaving 7 bases between them. The CDR3 sequence: CASSLRLNTQYF. In DNA form, the CDR3 reads TGTGCCAGCAGTTTAAGGCTGAATACGCAGTATTTT.